This T cell receptor beta chain was captured in a study of blood T cell repertoires in COVID-19. Only in-frame clones appear in the TCRdb table, and some are missing; sequencing was by immunoSEQ multiplex PCR. The data hold almost 400,000 clones, with around 87% observed a single time. Sequencing input: peripheral blood. This TCR derives from a woman in her sixties with COVID-19, enrolled during active disease.

CDR3 coding DNA: TGTGCCAGCAGCTTAGCGGCAATAGCGGGGGGTCAAGAGACCCAGTACTTC. Its protein is CASSLAAIAGGQETQYF. The chain employs TRBV13 and TRBJ2-5, with TRBD2 matching 10 bases. CDR3 length: 17 residues. CDR1 and CDR2 from the germline V gene are PRHDT and FYEKMQ (reference sequence). With V trimmed by 1 base and J by 2 bases, 7 bases remained unmatched.